The 32 T cell receptor beta chains below all came from one sample that was sequenced in a study of regulatory and conventional T cells in RAG deficiency. The table came from immunoSEQ multiplex PCR; TCRdb's copy has only in-frame clones and leaves some out. The sample records more than 35,000 clones, 85% to 90% being singletons. The sorted conventional CD4+ T cells were CD25-low and CD127-high, with genomic DNA sequenced. This sample also appeared in a second study, on regulatory T cells. That source adds: The PCR used 52 TRBV and 13 TRBJ primers.

The specimen was CD4+ effector T cells sorted from blood. These receptors all stem from a human donor in good health.

The chain recombines TRBV6-1 with TRBJ2-1; 9 bases match TRBD2. The CDR3 sequence is 16 residues long. Looked up from germline, CDR1 is MNHNS and CDR2 is SASEGT. The J segment lost 5 bases and the V segment lost 3 bases, leaving 8 bases of the junction unmatched. CDR3 sequence reads: CASSDQRGGGDNEQFF. As DNA, the CDR3 is TGTGCCAGCAGTGACCAACGCGGGGGGGGAGACAATGAGCAGTTCTTC.

Concerning this clone itself: One end of the junction fails to match germline, which may point to a read error. The chain couples TRBV7-9 to TRBJ2-1, with unresolved D. CDR1 is SEHNR, CDR2 FQNEAQ, per germline (reference sequence). The CDR3 spans 13 residues. The CDR3: CASSLGSSNEQFF. The CDR3 DNA reads TGTGCCAGCAGCTTAGGCTCCTCCAATGAGCAGTTCTTC. Filled out from reference TRBV7-9 and TRBJ2-1, the complete variable domain reads DTGVSQNPRHKITKRGQNVTFRCDPISEHNRLYWYRQTLGQGPEFLTYFQNEAQLEKSRLLSDRFSAERPKGSFSTLEIQRTEQGDSAMYLCASSLGSSNEQFFGPGTRLTVL.

The chain combines TRBV6-5 with TRBJ2-7; perhaps TRBD1 as D (5 bases). Germline V gene data show CDR1 as MNHEY and CDR2 as SVGAGI. This CDR3 region has 12 residues. V was cut by 2 bases and J by 7 bases, with 9 bases left in between. DNA of the CDR3: TGTGCCAGCAGTTACACCAGGGAAGAGCAGTACTTC. It is translated as CASSYTREEQYF.

The CDR3 sequence is CASSGTGNQPQHF. DNA for the CDR3: TGTGCCAGCAGCGGGACAGGGAATCAGCCCCAGCATTTT. The rearrangement links TRBV6-1 to TRBJ1-5, with TRBD1 matching over 9 bases. Germline assignment: CDR1 MNHNS and CDR2 SASEGT. The CDR3 has 13 amino acids. The V segment lost 6 bases and the J segment 4 bases; nucleotides outside the gene matches: 1.

This clone has a single count. The V call is TRBV11-2, the J call TRBJ2-7, with 8 bases identical to TRBD2. The germline V gene has CDR1 SGHAT and CDR2 FQNNGV. After removal of 8 bases from V and 2 bases from J, the junction contained 2 bases not matched to a gene. This CDR3 region has 12 residues. The DNA of the CDR3 is TGTGCCAGCGGCGGGGGGACCTACGAGCAGTACTTC. It specifies CASGGGTYEQYF.

DNA of the CDR3: TGCGCCAGCAGCCAAGAATCCGCAGGGGCCGGGACAGATACGCAGTATTTT. It translates to CASSQESAGAGTDTQYF. This chain uses TRBV4-1 with TRBJ2-3; possible D gene TRBD1, 6 bases. Germline-derived CDR1 and CDR2 are MGHRA and YSYEKL. The CDR3 is 17 residues long. The germline V and J ends were trimmed by 0 bases and 3 bases, with 16 bases remaining between them.

V is TRBV5-1 and J is TRBJ1-1; weak D call: TRBD1 (5 bases). Trimming cost V 1 base and J 3 bases, with 13 bases left between them. The CDR3 sequence is 15 residues long. Germline V CDR1 and CDR2: SGHRS, YFSETQ. CDR3 sequence reads: CASSLSGPGYTEAFF. CDR3 DNA: TGCGCCAGCAGCTTGTCGGGGCCGGGGTACACTGAAGCTTTCTTT.

The chain employs TRBV7-6 and TRBJ1-4; tentatively, D is TRBD1 (6 bases). From germline, CDR1 is SGHVS and CDR2 FNYEAQ. Trimming took 4 bases from V and 5 from J, leaving 14 bases between them. The CDR3 covers 15 residues. The CDR3: CASSSRGGPNEKLFF. CDR3 in DNA: TGTGCCAGCAGCTCGCGGGGGGGCCCGAATGAAAAACTGTTTTTT.

The chain has TRBV5-8 and TRBJ1-5; D perhaps matches TRBD1 (5 bases). Germline V gene lookup returns CDR1 SGHTS and CDR2 YDEGEE. There are 13 residues in the CDR3. DNA for the CDR3: TGTGCAGCATCGTCGGGAGGGGATCAGCCCCAGCATTTT. Its protein is CAASSGGDQPQHF.

The rearrangement uses TRBV12-5 and TRBJ1-1; 10 bases agree with TRBD1. The germline V gene has CDR1 LGHNT and CDR2 FRNRAP. The V and J ends lost 7 bases and 5 bases, in that order; junction bases with no gene match: 16. There are 17 residues in the CDR3. CDR3 region: CASAKSSGTGARTEAFF. The CDR3 coding sequence is TGTGCTAGTGCCAAATCGTCCGGGACAGGGGCGCGAACTGAAGCTTTCTTT.

The V call is TRBV28, the J call TRBJ1-1; D perhaps matches TRBD1 (5 bases). With 7 bases removed from V and 1 base from J, the gap between germline ends came to 16 bases. Germline V CDR1 and CDR2: MDHEN, SYDVKM. The CDR3 length is 15 residues. Here the CDR3 DNA reads TGTGCCAGCAACACCCCAAGCACAGGGAACACTGAAGCTTTCTTT. Its protein product is CASNTPSTGNTEAFF.

The chain links TRBV2 to TRBJ1-1; no reliable D call. Germline-derived CDR1 and CDR2 are SNHLY and FYNNEI. There are 13 residues in the CDR3. Between the trimmed V and J ends, which lost 4 bases and 2 bases, there was a span of 8 bases. DNA for the CDR3: TGTGCCAGCAGTGTTCTTGAAAACACTGAAGCTTTCTTT. Its protein is CASSVLENTEAFF.

This rearrangement joins TRBV27 to TRBJ1-4; D is unclear. Germline CDR1 reads MNHEY; CDR2 reads SMNVEV (reference sequence). This CDR3 has 15 residues. Trimming shortened V by 6 bases and J by 0 bases, and 11 bases separated the two germline ends. CDR3 amino acids: CASRDTASTNEKLFF. CDR3 nucleotides: TGTGCCAGCAGAGACACGGCGTCAACTAATGAAAAACTGTTTTTT.

The chain is built from TRBV10-2 and TRBJ2-5; D uncertain. CDR1 and CDR2 (germline): WSHSY, SAAADI. The CDR3 totals 12 residues. Between the trimmed V and J ends, which lost 6 bases and 5 bases, there was a span of 10 bases. The CDR3: CASSQDRETQYF. CDR3 nucleotide sequence: TGCGCCAGCAGCCAAGACCGGGAGACCCAGTACTTC.

CDR3 in amino acids: CASSVVGRTDTQYF. CDR3 in DNA: TGTGCCAGCAGCGTAGTAGGGCGGACAGATACGCAGTATTTT. This chain joins TRBV9 and TRBJ2-3; D ambiguous. The germline gives CDR1 SGDLS, CDR2 YYNGEE. The CDR3 totals 14 residues. V was trimmed by 0 bases and J by 3 bases, leaving 8 bases between them.

The V call is TRBV18, the J call TRBJ2-7, with D possibly called TRBD1 or TRBD2 (7 bases each). Trimming took 4 bases from V and 6 from J, leaving 13 bases between them. In germline, CDR1 is KGHSH, CDR2 LQKENI. CDR3 length equals 13 residues. The CDR3 nucleotides read TGTGCCAGCTCACGCAGGGGGGAGGGCGAGCAGTACTTC. This codes for CASSRRGEGEQYF. Full variable domain (outside the CDR3, taken from reference TRBV18 and TRBJ2-7): NAGVMQNPRHLVRRRGQEARLRCSPMKGHSHVYWYRQLPEEGLKFMVYLQKENIIDESGMPKERFSAEFPKEGPSILRIQQVVRGDSAAYFCASSRRGEGEQYFGPGTRLTVT.

This rearrangement joins TRBV7-6 to TRBJ2-3; D remains unclear. V gave up 5 bases and J gave up 3 bases, with 9 bases separating them. Germline V gene data show CDR1 as SGHVS and CDR2 as FNYEAQ. The CDR3 spans 13 residues. DNA of the CDR3: TGTGCCAGCAGCCCACTTAATACAGATACGCAGTATTTT. It translates to CASSPLNTDTQYF.

The V call is TRBV6-5, the J call TRBJ1-4; possibly TRBD1 for D (5 bases). Per germline, CDR1 MNHEY and CDR2 SVGAGI. This CDR3 comprises 16 residues. The ends were cut back, 0 bases at V and 6 bases at J, with 14 bases in the middle. The CDR3 region has the DNA TGTGCCAGCAGTTACTCGGGTGGGGGGTTTCATGAAAAACTGTTTTTT. This gives the protein CASSYSGGGFHEKLFF.

The table lists this clone with a count of one. CDR3: CASSQGLARKDTQYF. CDR3 nucleotide sequence: TGTGCCAGCAGCCAGGGACTAGCGAGGAAAGATACGCAGTATTTT. V and J are TRBV7-8 and TRBJ2-3, with 10 bases lining up with TRBD2. The CDR3 loop spans 15 amino acids. Germline CDR1 SGHVS, CDR2 FQNEAQ. The V segment lost 5 bases and the J segment 5 bases; nucleotides outside the gene matches: 7.

The chain uses TRBV19 and TRBJ2-7; a possible D gene is TRBD1 (6 bases). Germline V gives CDR1 LNHDA, CDR2 SQIVND (reference sequence). This CDR3 contains 12 residues. Trimming took off 7 bases at V and 2 bases at J, with 9 bases between the two ends. The CDR3 protein is CASMGTTYEQYF. CDR3 nucleotides: TGTGCCAGTATGGGGACAACCTACGAGCAGTACTTC. Full variable domain (remainder filled in from reference TRBV19 and TRBJ2-7): DGGITQSPKYLFRKEGQNVTLSCEQNLNHDAMYWYRQDPGQGLRLIYYSQIVNDFQKGDIAEGYSVSREKKESFPLTVTSAQKNPTAFYLCASMGTTYEQYFGPGTRLTVT.

This chain connects TRBV10-1 to TRBJ2-1; 15 bases line up with TRBD2. The germline CDR1 and CDR2 sequences are WNHNN and SYGVQD (reference sequence). V lost 3 bases to trimming and J lost 10 bases; unmatched junction nucleotides: 4. The CDR3 is 15 amino acids. CDR3 bases: TGCGCCAGCAGTGAAAGGACTAGCGGGAGGGCCGAGCAGTTCTTC. Translating gives CASSERTSGRAEQFF.

This sequence joins TRBV18 and TRBJ2-3; D not resolved. The CDR3 sequence is 15 residues long. V lost 0 bases, J lost 2 bases, and 9 bases lay in between. Looked up from germline, CDR1 is KGHSH and CDR2 is LQKENI. The CDR3 bases are TGTGCCAGCTCACCACCCTCGACGTCCACAGATACGCAGTATTTT. Its translation: CASSPPSTSTDTQYF.

This chain uses TRBV7-9 with TRBJ2-3; 9 bases agree with TRBD1. The CDR3 is made up of 13 amino acids. Germline CDR1 reads SEHNR; CDR2 reads FQNEAQ (reference sequence). The J segment lost 4 bases and the V segment lost 11 bases, leaving 7 bases of the junction unmatched. Written as DNA, the CDR3 is TGTGCCGCCGGGACAGGGTCTCCAGATACGCAGTATTTT. Protein product: CAAGTGSPDTQYF.

The chain is built from TRBV27 and TRBJ1-6; TRBD1 agrees at 9 bases. From germline, CDR1 is MNHEY and CDR2 SMNVEV (reference sequence). The trim removed 6 bases at V and 7 bases at J, leaving 4 bases unmatched. The CDR3 sequence is 14 residues long. In DNA, the CDR3 is TGTGCCAGCAGCTGGGACAGGGAAAATTCACCCCTCCACTTT. It is translated as CASSWDRENSPLHF.

The rearrangement links TRBV7-6 to TRBJ1-4, with TRBD1 as a possible D gene (6 bases). V was cut by 4 bases and J by 5 bases, with 8 bases left in between. This CDR3 is 13 amino acids long. Germline CDR1 SGHVS, CDR2 FNYEAQ. The CDR3 nucleotides read TGTGCCAGCAGCTCTGGACAGAATGAAAAACTGTTTTTT. Protein: CASSSGQNEKLFF.

The rearrangement links TRBV5-1 to TRBJ1-1; the D gene is possibly TRBD1 (5 bases). The CDR3 has 13 residues. V was shortened by 4 bases and J by 0 bases, with 7 bases between the two germline ends. Germline values: CDR1 SGHRS, CDR2 YFSETQ. CDR3 sequence reads: CASSPGLNTEAFF. CDR3 coding DNA: TGCGCCAGCAGCCCAGGGTTGAACACTGAAGCTTTCTTT.

This sequence joins TRBV2 and TRBJ2-5, with 10 bases that match TRBD2. Germline assignment: CDR1 SNHLY and CDR2 FYNNEI. The CDR3 contains 14 residues. The trim removed 8 bases at V and 1 base at J, leaving 4 bases unmatched. CDR3 amino acids: CASGRLAGQETQYF. For the CDR3, the DNA is TGTGCCAGCGGAAGACTAGCGGGCCAAGAGACCCAGTACTTC.

The genes are TRBV15 and TRBJ1-1; no clear D gene. The V end was cut by 0 bases, the J end by 5 bases, with 10 bases between. Germline CDR1 reads LNHNV; CDR2 reads YYDKDF (reference sequence). This CDR3 contains 14 residues. CDR3 sequence reads: CATSRDPKATEAFF. The CDR3 nucleotides read TGTGCCACCAGCAGAGATCCCAAGGCGACTGAAGCTTTCTTT.

The chain uses TRBV7-3 and TRBJ2-7; D possibly uses TRBD1 or TRBD2 (5 bases each). Trimming shortened V by 2 bases and J by 2 bases, and 7 bases separated the two germline ends. Germline V gene sequence: CDR1 SGHTA, CDR2 FQGTGA. CDR3 length: 13 residues. The chain's CDR3 is CASSLLGAYEQYF. CDR3 DNA: TGTGCCAGCAGCTTATTGGGGGCCTACGAGCAGTACTTC.

This clone was counted a single time. A read error may produce the germline difference seen at one junction end. The V and J genes are TRBV10-3 and TRBJ1-3, with D possibly matching TRBD1 (5 bases). This CDR3 contains 14 residues. From germline, CDR1 is ENHRY and CDR2 SYGVKD. CDR3 loop: CAITEAGTGNTIYF. In DNA form, the CDR3 reads TGTGCCATCACTGAGGCAGGGACGGGAAACACCATATATTTT.

This clone was seen once. V usage is TRBV6-5 and J usage is TRBJ1-6, with unresolved D. Germline V CDR1 and CDR2: MNHEY, SVGAGI. The V gene lost 6 bases and the J gene lost 8 bases, with 11 bases spanning the gap. The CDR3 is made up of 13 amino acids. Here the CDR3 DNA reads TGTGCCAGCAGCCAATCCGGCTATTCACCCCTCCACTTT. Protein sequence: CASSQSGYSPLHF.

V and J are TRBV10-3 and TRBJ2-1; D unresolved. CDR3 length: 13 amino acids. Trimming removed 2 bases at V and 5 bases at J, with 7 bases between. Germline CDR1 reads ENHRY; CDR2 reads SYGVKD. CDR3 bases: TGTGCCATCAGTGAGATTAGGGACAATGAGCAGTTCTTC. Translation gives CAISEIRDNEQFF.